This T cell receptor (beta chain) was documented in a study of radiation and T cells in renal cell carcinoma. General observations from the study: From baseline, blood top tumor clonotypes peaked at 2 weeks post-radiation.

Points on this clone: What it binds is not known. The CDR3 carries no conserved terminal phenylalanine or tryptophan, so it likely arises from a read error.

This sample's time point: baseline pretreatment blood. Documented treatment: 15 Gy SBRT to primary tumor, nephrectomy 4 weeks later. Profiling relied on immunoSEQ multiplex PCR, and the TCRdb table lists in-frame clones only, not all of them. Of 95,000 or so clones listed, approximately 86% are singletons. V lost 1 base, J lost 3 bases, and 12 bases lay in between. Germline CDR1 reads SGHTA; CDR2 reads FQGNSA. The CDR3 contains 15 residues. Sequencing was performed on blood, taken from a patient whose treatment included radiotherapy and nephrectomy. The receptor's source is a man aged 50 to 60 with renal cell carcinoma. The chain carries TRBV7-2 and TRBJ1-1; D gene uncertain. The CDR3 loop reads CASSLVIQRHTEAFL. In DNA, the CDR3 is TGTGCCAGCAGCTTAGTAATCCAAAGGCACACTGAAGCTTTCCTT.